The source of this TCR beta chain is a study of identifying expanded T cells in peripheral blood. Measured with immunoSEQ multiplex PCR; TCRdb has only the in-frame clones, and not every one. The table lists tens of thousands of clones, about four fifths of them singletons. Collection occurred without any documented infections or immune events in donors. This CDR3 comprises 15 residues. The V gene's germline CDR1 is SGHTA and CDR2 FQGNSA. V was trimmed by 1 base and J by 5 bases, leaving 12 bases between them. This sequence joins TRBV7-2 and TRBJ2-1; maybe TRBD2 (5 bases). This clonotype was obtained from a person aged 18 to 70 in good health. Sequencing was done on a sample of blood. CDR3 bases: TGTGCCAGCAGCTTAGTCCAGCGGTCCCACAATGAGCAGTTCTTC. It encodes CASSLVQRSHNEQFF.